The entry below gives a single T cell receptor beta chain sequence along with its context. The germline gives CDR1 MNHEY, CDR2 SMNVEV (reference sequence). With V trimmed by 7 bases and J by 2 bases, 7 bases remained unmatched. This CDR3 has 15 amino acids. These data belong to a study of control samples from healthy donors and cancer patients. The assay was immunoSEQ multiplex PCR, and TCRdb's table has in-frame clones only and misses some. This sample has 100,000 or so clones, with approximately 82% found just once. The sample was blood. The sequence was collected from a woman aged 55-70 years in good health. V gene TRBV27 combines with J gene TRBJ2-2, with 7 bases lining up with TRBD1. Written as DNA, the CDR3 is TGTGCCAGCAAACCGGGACAGATAAACACCGGGGAGCTGTTTTTT. This codes for CASKPGQINTGELFF.